This T cell receptor beta chain was retrieved from a study of blood T cell repertoires in COVID-19. About the study: Samples of COVID-19 (acute and convalescent) were obtained from the United States, Italy and Spain. Sources were T cells, B-cell-depleted T cells, or PBMCs; the material itself was cDNA or gDNA.

Unmatched junction bases numbered 5, after V lost 3 bases and J lost 0 bases. Germline V gene data show CDR1 as LGHNA and CDR2 as YNFKEQ. This CDR3 region has 16 residues. Generated by immunoSEQ multiplex PCR, the TCRdb table keeps only in-frame clones and is missing some. The sample holds 150,000 to 170,000 clones, about 89% seen once. The rearrangement uses TRBV4-2 and TRBJ2-3, with 8 bases that match TRBD2. This clonotype was sampled from a man aged 50 to 59 with acute or convalescent COVID-19. Sequencing was done on a sample of peripheral blood. CDR3 in DNA: TGTGCCAGCAGCCAGGCTAGCGGGTCGAGCACAGATACGCAGTATTTT. Amino acid sequence: CASSQASGSSTDTQYF.